The 8 T cell receptor beta chains in this list originate from one sample, sequenced in a study of blood T cell repertoires in COVID-19. Generated by immunoSEQ multiplex PCR, the TCRdb table keeps only in-frame clones and is missing some. This sample has hundreds of thousands of clones, with 83% found just once. Input material: peripheral blood. The receptors originated from a woman between 40 and 50 years old with active or convalescent COVID-19.

The chain is built from TRBV27 and TRBJ1-1; 7 bases are a match to TRBD1. From germline, CDR1 is MNHEY and CDR2 SMNVEV (reference sequence). The CDR3 runs 17 residues. V shed 5 bases, J shed 0 bases, and the junction held 12 bases outside the gene matches. CDR3 sequence: CASSKRLAGGLNTEAFF. For the CDR3, the DNA is TGTGCCAGCAGTAAACGACTGGCAGGGGGTTTGAACACTGAAGCTTTCTTT.

The chain carries TRBV4-1 and TRBJ1-4; no definite D call. From germline, CDR1 is MGHRA and CDR2 YSYEKL. Trimming removed 1 base from V and 5 bases from J, with 11 bases in between. This CDR3 comprises 15 residues. CDR3 in amino acids: CASSQGELRNEKLFF. Here the CDR3 DNA reads TGCGCCAGCAGCCAAGGAGAACTTCGGAATGAAAAACTGTTTTTT.

This chain links TRBV4-2 with TRBJ2-1, with 7 bases lining up with TRBD2. Germline loops: CDR1 LGHNA, CDR2 YNFKEQ. With 4 bases clipped from V and 7 bases from J, the junction kept 19 bases outside the gene matches. The CDR3 runs to 18 residues. CDR3 nucleotide sequence: TGTGCCAGCAGCCCAGGAGGAGCTAGCGGAGGGTGGGATAATGAGCAGTTCTTC. Translation gives CASSPGGASGGWDNEQFF.

The chain links TRBV7-9 to TRBJ2-7; TRBD1 matches 9 bases. The CDR3 is made up of 14 amino acids. CDR1 and CDR2 (germline): SEHNR, FQNEAQ (reference sequence). The junction had 8 bases not matched to a gene; V was cut back by 5 bases and J by 6 bases. CDR3 coding DNA: TGTGCCAGCAGCACCCGGGACAGGGCAACCGAGCAGTACTTC. Amino acids: CASSTRDRATEQYF.

The chain joins TRBV23-1 to TRBJ2-1; 9 nucleotides align to TRBD1. TRBV23-1 carries the ORF label, with uncertain function. The CDR3 contains 15 residues. V trimming: 3 bases; J trimming: 6 bases; junction bases outside the gene matches: 6. CDR3 amino acids: CASSHRTGEGNEQFF. Here the CDR3 DNA reads TGCGCCAGCAGTCATCGGACAGGGGAGGGCAATGAGCAGTTCTTC.

The rearrangement uses TRBV21-1 and TRBJ1-2. TRBV21-1 is deemed a pseudogene. The CDR3 length is 16 residues. Here the CDR3 DNA reads TGTGCCAGCAGCCGCACATGCGGGGGGGCAAGGTATGGCTACACCTTC. This gives the protein CASSRTCGGARYGYTF.

The CDR3 here is CAWSPLGQANTGELFF. CDR3 nucleotides: TGTGCCTGGAGCCCGTTGGGACAGGCGAACACCGGGGAGCTGTTTTTT. V gene TRBV30 combines with J gene TRBJ2-2, with TRBD1 matching over 8 bases. In germline, CDR1 is GTSNPN, CDR2 SVGIG (reference sequence). The CDR3 sequence is 16 residues long. V lost 3 bases to trimming and J lost 0 bases; unmatched junction nucleotides: 6.

The chain employs TRBV19 and TRBJ1-1; 7 bases are shared with TRBD1. Trimming at V came to 3 bases and at J to 0 bases, leaving 10 bases not matched to a gene. The CDR3 contains 17 residues. The germline CDR1 and CDR2 sequences are LNHDA and SQIVND (reference sequence). CDR3 DNA: TGTGCCAGTAGTATCAGGCGACAGGGTTGGATGAACACTGAAGCTTTCTTT. Amino acid sequence: CASSIRRQGWMNTEAFF.